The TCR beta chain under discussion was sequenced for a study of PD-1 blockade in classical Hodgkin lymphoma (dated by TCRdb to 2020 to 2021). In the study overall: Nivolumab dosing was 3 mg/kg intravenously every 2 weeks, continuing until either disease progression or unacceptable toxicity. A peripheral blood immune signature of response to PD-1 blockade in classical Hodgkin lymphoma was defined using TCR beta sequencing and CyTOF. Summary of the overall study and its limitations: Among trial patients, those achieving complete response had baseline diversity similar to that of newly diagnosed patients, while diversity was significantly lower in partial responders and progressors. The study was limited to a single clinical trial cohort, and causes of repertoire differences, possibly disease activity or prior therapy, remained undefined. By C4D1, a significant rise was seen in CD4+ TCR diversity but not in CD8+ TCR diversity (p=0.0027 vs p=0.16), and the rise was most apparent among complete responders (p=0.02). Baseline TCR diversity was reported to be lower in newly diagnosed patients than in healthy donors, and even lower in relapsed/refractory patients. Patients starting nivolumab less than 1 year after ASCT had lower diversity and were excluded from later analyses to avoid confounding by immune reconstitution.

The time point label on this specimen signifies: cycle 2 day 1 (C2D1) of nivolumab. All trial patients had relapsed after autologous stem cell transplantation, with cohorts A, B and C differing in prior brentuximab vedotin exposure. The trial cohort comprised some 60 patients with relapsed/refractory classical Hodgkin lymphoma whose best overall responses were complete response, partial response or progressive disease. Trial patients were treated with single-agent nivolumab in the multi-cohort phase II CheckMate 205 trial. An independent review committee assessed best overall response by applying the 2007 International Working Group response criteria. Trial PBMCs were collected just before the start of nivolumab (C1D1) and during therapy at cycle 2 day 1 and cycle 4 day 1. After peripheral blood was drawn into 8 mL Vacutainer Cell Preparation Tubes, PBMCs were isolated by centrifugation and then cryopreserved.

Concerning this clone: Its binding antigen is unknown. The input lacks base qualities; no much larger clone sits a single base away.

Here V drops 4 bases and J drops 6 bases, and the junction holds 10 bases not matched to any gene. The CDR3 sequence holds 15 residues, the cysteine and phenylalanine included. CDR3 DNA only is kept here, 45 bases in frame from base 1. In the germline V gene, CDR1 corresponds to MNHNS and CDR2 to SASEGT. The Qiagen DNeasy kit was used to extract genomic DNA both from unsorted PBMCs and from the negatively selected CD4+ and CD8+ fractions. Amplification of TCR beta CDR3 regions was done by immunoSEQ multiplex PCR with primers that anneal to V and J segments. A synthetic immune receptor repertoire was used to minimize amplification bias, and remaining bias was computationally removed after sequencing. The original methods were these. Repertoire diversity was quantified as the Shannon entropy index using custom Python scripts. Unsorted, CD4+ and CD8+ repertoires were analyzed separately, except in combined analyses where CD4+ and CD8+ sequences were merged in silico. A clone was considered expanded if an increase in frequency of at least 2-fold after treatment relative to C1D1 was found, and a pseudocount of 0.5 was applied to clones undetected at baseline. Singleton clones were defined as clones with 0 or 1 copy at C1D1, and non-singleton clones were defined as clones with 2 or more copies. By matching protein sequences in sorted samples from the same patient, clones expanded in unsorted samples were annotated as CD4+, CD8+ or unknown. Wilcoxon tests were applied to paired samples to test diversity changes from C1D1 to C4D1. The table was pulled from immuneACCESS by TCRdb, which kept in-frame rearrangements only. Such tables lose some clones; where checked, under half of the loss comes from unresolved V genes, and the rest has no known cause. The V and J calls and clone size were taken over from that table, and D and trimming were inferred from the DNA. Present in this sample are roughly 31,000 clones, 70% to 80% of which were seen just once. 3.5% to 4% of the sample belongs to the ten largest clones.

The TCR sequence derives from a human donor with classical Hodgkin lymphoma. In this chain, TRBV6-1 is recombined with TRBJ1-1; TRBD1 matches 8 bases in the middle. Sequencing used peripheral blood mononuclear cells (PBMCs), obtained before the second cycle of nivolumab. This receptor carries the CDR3 CASSVGQGLFAEAFF. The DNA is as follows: TGTGCCAGCAGTGTAGGACAGGGACTTTTCGCTGAAGCTTTCTTT.